Below, 26 T cell receptor beta chains from the same sample are listed, as sequenced in a study of shared clonotypes between healthy human individuals. Libraries were prepared by immunoSEQ multiplex PCR; TCRdb keeps only in-frame clonotypes and omits some of them. The sample consists of approximately 2.5 million clones, under 95% of them appearing once. Source material: naive CD4+ T cells from PBMCs. Stated subset: CD45RA+ positively selected. The receptor source for this set is a man aged 18 to 29 in good health. Some clones in this sample may be carry-over from other donors' samples.

The sample holds a few counts of this clone. The genes are TRBV29-1 and TRBJ1-1; 9 bases fit TRBD1. The CDR3 loop spans 13 amino acids. The V segment lost 6 bases and the J segment 1 base; nucleotides outside the gene matches: 3. The germline V gene has CDR1 SQVTM and CDR2 ANQGSEA. CDR3 coding DNA: TGCAGCGTCATGACAGGGGGGAACACTGAAGCTTTCTTT. This encodes CSVMTGGNTEAFF.

A single count supports this clone. The V gene is TRBV4-1, the J gene TRBJ2-3, with 13 positions matching TRBD2. CDR3 size: 17 residues. The germline V gene has CDR1 MGHRA and CDR2 YSYEKL. V dropped 0 bases and J dropped 8; count of bases not matched to a gene: 8. The CDR3 here is CASSQDYGLAGVATQYF. Written as DNA, the CDR3 is TGCGCCAGCAGCCAAGATTATGGACTAGCGGGAGTGGCTACGCAGTATTTT.

CDR3 amino acids: CASHNSGANVLTF. The CDR3 DNA reads TGTGCCAGCCACAACTCTGGGGCCAACGTCCTGACTTTC. V and J are TRBV25-1 and TRBJ2-6, with D unresolved. The CDR3 consists of 13 residues. Per the germline V gene, CDR1 is MGHDK and CDR2 is SYGVNS. V lost 8 bases, J lost 0 bases, and 5 bases lay in between.

This clone appeared a single time. The chain has TRBV11-2 and TRBJ2-1; TRBD1 agrees at 7 bases. Looked up from germline, CDR1 is SGHAT and CDR2 is FQNNGV. The CDR3 runs 19 residues. The J segment lost 0 bases and the V segment lost 4 bases, leaving 15 bases of the junction unmatched. This CDR3 is CASSSEGAPSLFSYNEQFF. In DNA, the CDR3 is TGTGCCAGCAGCTCCGAGGGGGCCCCATCCTTATTCTCCTACAATGAGCAGTTCTTC.

This chain links TRBV2 with TRBJ1-2, with TRBD1 identical over 9 bases. The CDR3 has 13 residues. V trimming: 10 bases; J trimming: 7 bases; junction bases outside the gene matches: 10. Germline lookup yields CDR1 SNHLY and CDR2 FYNNEI. The CDR3 sequence is CATIPDRGVGYTF. CDR3 sequence (DNA): TGTGCCACAATCCCTGACAGGGGGGTTGGCTACACCTTC.

In this sample, this clone turned up once. This rearrangement joins TRBV28 to TRBJ1-1, with D possibly TRBD1 on 5 matching bases. The CDR3 length is 14 residues. Trimming removed 7 bases from V and 6 bases from J, with 18 bases in between. Germline V gives CDR1 MDHEN, CDR2 SYDVKM. Here the CDR3 DNA reads TGTGCCAGCACTGCCCGGTCAGGGAATTCTGAAGCTTTCTTT. It specifies CASTARSGNSEAFF. The full variable domain, its missing parts supplied by reference TRBV28 and TRBJ1-1, is DVKVTQSSRYLVKRTGEKVFLECVQDMDHENMFWYRQDPGLGLRLIYFSYDVKMKEKGDIPEGYSVSREKKERFSLILESASTNQTSMYLCASTARSGNSEAFFGQGTRLTVV.

This chain uses TRBV5-1 with TRBJ2-1; D possibly corresponds to TRBD2 (5 bases). The CDR3 has 16 amino acids. The V gene lost 4 bases and the J gene lost 2 bases, with 16 bases spanning the gap. Germline V gives CDR1 SGHRS, CDR2 YFSETQ. The CDR3 region has the DNA TGCGCCAGCAGCGCCGATACTAGAGCAGCCTACAATGAGCAGTTCTTC. Protein sequence: CASSADTRAAYNEQFF.

The gene calls are TRBV2 and TRBJ2-5; 7 bases are shared with TRBD2. The CDR3 has 15 amino acids. Trimming took 8 bases from V and 2 from J; bases not matched to a gene: 11. Germline CDR1 reads SNHLY; CDR2 reads FYNNEI. The CDR3 DNA reads TGTGCCAGCCCGAGGGGAGGGTCAAAGCAAGAGACCCAGTACTTC. Protein sequence: CASPRGGSKQETQYF.

With respect to this clone: Additional DNA sequences in this sample encode the identical CDR3. The V and J genes are TRBV28 and TRBJ2-7, with 8 nucleotides matching TRBD1. V gave up 4 bases and J gave up 4 bases; unmatched junction bases: 9. Germline V gene data show CDR1 as MDHEN and CDR2 as SYDVKM. This CDR3 is built from 15 residues. CDR3 in DNA: TGTGCCAGCAGTTCCTCCGGGACAGGAGGTTACGAGCAGTACTTC. Its protein is CASSSSGTGGYEQYF.

The V gene is TRBV6-6, the J gene TRBJ2-7; D ambiguous. Germline CDR1 reads MNHNY; CDR2 reads SVGAGI (reference sequence). This CDR3 region has 15 residues. V lost 3 bases to trimming and J lost 0 bases, with 12 bases between them. As DNA, the CDR3 is TGTGCCAGCAGTTATGGGGTCCCGAACTCCTACGAGCAGTACTTC. Amino acid sequence: CASSYGVPNSYEQYF.

This clone was picked up a small number of times. This rearrangement joins TRBV6-6 to TRBJ1-1; D unresolved. V was shortened by 2 bases and J by 6 bases, with 10 bases between the two germline ends. The CDR3 covers 13 residues. Germline loops: CDR1 MNHNY, CDR2 SVGAGI (reference sequence). CDR3 in amino acids: CASSYAGQPEAFF. CDR3 DNA: TGTGCCAGCAGTTACGCCGGGCAGCCTGAAGCTTTCTTT.

V gene TRBV7-8 combines with J gene TRBJ2-3; TRBD2 might be the D (6 bases). The CDR3 has 17 residues. Germline V CDR1 and CDR2: SGHVS, FQNEAQ. Trimming shortened V by 4 bases and J by 1 base, and 18 bases separated the two germline ends. The CDR3: CASSSSPGSGRTDTQYF. CDR3 coding DNA: TGTGCCAGCAGCTCCAGCCCCGGTAGCGGTCGCACAGATACGCAGTATTTT.

The chain combines TRBV6-5 with TRBJ2-1; 13 bases align to TRBD2. V lost 6 bases to trimming and J lost 10 bases; unmatched junction nucleotides: 6. The CDR3 length is 14 residues. Germline-derived CDR1 and CDR2 are MNHEY and SVGAGI. CDR3 in DNA: TGTGCCAGCAGGGGGACTAGCGGGATCCGGGAGCAGTTCTTC. Amino acids: CASRGTSGIREQFF.

The table lists this clone with a count of one. The chain couples TRBV6-5 to TRBJ1-4, with D hard to call. Trimming left V 0 bases short and J 13 bases short, with 15 bases between. This CDR3 region has 14 residues. Germline CDR1 and CDR2: MNHEY and SVGAGI. CDR3 nucleotide sequence: TGTGCCAGCAGTTACTCGAACGGTCTCAGAGGACTGTTTTTT. This translates into CASSYSNGLRGLFF.

The chain employs TRBV7-7 and TRBJ1-2; D call uncertain. The CDR3 runs to 14 residues. CDR1 is SSHAT and CDR2 is FNYEAQ in the germline V gene (reference sequence). Trimming pared 1 base from V and 2 bases from J, leaving 8 bases between. CDR3 sequence (DNA): TGTGCCAGCAGCTTAGGATACGTGAACTATGGCTACACCTTC. This translates into CASSLGYVNYGYTF.

The rearrangement links TRBV18 to TRBJ1-5, with unresolved D. This CDR3 contains 13 residues. Germline V gene data show CDR1 as KGHSH and CDR2 as LQKENI. Deletions cut 1 base from V and 7 bases from J, with 8 bases between. The CDR3 here is CASSPQDWQPQHF. For the CDR3, the DNA is TGTGCCAGCTCACCACAGGACTGGCAGCCCCAGCATTTT.

J is TRBJ2-2 and V is TRBV6-5, with 7 bases aligning to TRBD1. V shed 4 bases, J shed 4 bases, and the junction held 6 bases outside the gene matches. This CDR3 has 15 amino acids. CDR1 and CDR2 (germline): MNHEY, SVGAGI. Written as DNA, the CDR3 is TGTGCCAGCAGTTCACCGGGACAGCGCACCGGGGAGCTGTTTTTT. Its protein product is CASSSPGQRTGELFF.

The rearrangement uses TRBV29-1 and TRBJ1-1; 8 bases map to TRBD1. The V and J ends lost 3 bases and 6 bases, in that order; junction bases with no gene match: 9. The CDR3 totals 14 residues. CDR1 is SQVTM, CDR2 ANQGSEA, per germline. CDR3 bases: TGCAGCGTTGAGAGGGACAGGCAAAAGGCTGAAGCTTTCTTT. This codes for CSVERDRQKAEAFF.

The chain recombines TRBV6-6 with TRBJ2-7, with D maybe TRBD2 (5 bases). CDR3 size: 14 residues. The V end was cut by 6 bases, the J end by 0 bases, with 12 bases between. The germline CDR1 and CDR2 sequences are MNHNY and SVGAGI (reference sequence). The CDR3 bases are TGTGCCAGCAGGCCCGAGCGGAGCTCCTACGAGCAGTACTTC. Protein product: CASRPERSSYEQYF.

The chain recombines TRBV4-3 with TRBJ1-4; D might be TRBD1 (5 bases). Trimming cost V 1 base and J 3 bases, with 9 bases left between them. From germline, CDR1 is LGHNA and CDR2 YSLEER. The CDR3 has 15 residues. The CDR3 reads CASSQGGAANEKLFF. The CDR3 DNA reads as TGCGCCAGCAGCCAAGGTGGGGCAGCTAATGAAAAACTGTTTTTT.

This chain links TRBV6-9 with TRBJ2-5; D ambiguous. The J call may be in error: the DNA end matches TRBJ2-7 better. This CDR3 spans 18 amino acids. CDR1 is MNHGY and CDR2 is SVAAGI in the germline V gene. The CDR3 region is CASSYKPTTHWCSYEQYF. The CDR3 region has the DNA TGTGCCAGCAGTTACAAACCGACGACCCATTGGTGCTCCTACGAGCAGTACTTC.

The chain carries TRBV2 and TRBJ2-7; D is possibly TRBD1 (6 bases). Trimming shortened V by 4 bases and J by 6 bases, and 16 bases separated the two germline ends. Germline V CDR1 and CDR2: SNHLY, FYNNEI. The CDR3 spans 14 residues. CDR3: CASSVKGDGGEQYF. For the CDR3, the DNA is TGTGCCAGCAGTGTTAAGGGGGACGGTGGCGAGCAGTACTTC.

V and J are TRBV19 and TRBJ2-3; the D call may be TRBD1 or TRBD2 (5 bases each). The CDR3 has 15 amino acids. Trimming left V 3 bases short and J 1 base short, with 11 bases between. CDR1 and CDR2 (germline): LNHDA, SQIVND (reference sequence). In DNA form, the CDR3 reads TGTGCCAGTAGTATTAGCGTAGGGGGCACAGATACGCAGTATTTT. The encoded protein is CASSISVGGTDTQYF.

This chain uses TRBV5-1 with TRBJ2-1, with 11 nucleotides matching TRBD1. Germline V gene lookup returns CDR1 SGHRS and CDR2 YFSETQ. Losses at the gene ends were 0 bases for V and 1 base for J; bases not matched to a gene: 3. The CDR3 is 17 amino acids. CDR3 sequence: CASSLGGTGGSYNEQFF. The DNA of the CDR3 is TGCGCCAGCAGCTTGGGCGGGACAGGGGGATCCTACAATGAGCAGTTCTTC.

This rearrangement joins TRBV5-1 to TRBJ1-1; TRBD1 matches 9 bases. The V and J ends lost 5 bases and 1 base, in that order; junction bases with no gene match: 3. The V gene's germline CDR1 is SGHRS and CDR2 YFSETQ. CDR3 length equals 14 residues. The CDR3 region is CASRLDRGNTEAFF. The CDR3 DNA reads TGCGCCAGCAGGCTGGACAGGGGGAACACTGAAGCTTTCTTT. The variable domain in full, completed from reference TRBV5-1 and TRBJ1-1, reads KAGVTQTPRYLIKTRGQQVTLSCSPISGHRSVSWYQQTPGQGLQFLFEYFSETQRNKGNFPGRFSGRQFSNSRSEMNVSTLELGDSALYLCASRLDRGNTEAFFGQGTRLTVV.

This clone appeared a single time. CDR3 sequence: CASSPGQADYNEQFF. The CDR3 DNA reads TGTGCCAGCTCACCAGGACAGGCCGACTACAATGAGCAGTTCTTC. The chain carries TRBV18 and TRBJ2-1; 7 nucleotides agree with TRBD1. Germline assignment: CDR1 KGHSH and CDR2 LQKENI. J gave up 3 bases and V 2 bases, and 4 bases lay outside the gene matches. The CDR3 consists of 15 residues.